This T cell receptor beta chain was sequenced during a study of control samples from healthy donors and cancer patients. About this clone: Because it lacks the conserved phenylalanine or tryptophan at the end, this CDR3 is likely a read error. Because the CDR3's place on the DNA is in doubt, the DNA is left out and the CDR3 is given as listed by TCRdb.

Per germline, CDR1 DFQATT and CDR2 SNEGSKA (reference sequence). The CDR3 length is 11 residues, termini included. Profiling relied on immunoSEQ multiplex PCR, and the TCRdb table lists in-frame clones only, not all of them. The data show 60,000 to 75,000 clones, roughly 84% seen once. This receptor was identified in a man in his forties or fifties in good health. What was sequenced was blood. V and J are TRBV20-1 and TRBJ1-1; the DNA was not compared with TRBD1, the D call given in the table. The CDR3 protein is CSAKRRQGAGI.